The 24 T cell receptor beta chains presented below share a single source sample, sequenced in a study of CD4+ T cells in melanoma. Sequencing was performed with immunoSEQ multiplex PCR; in TCRdb, only in-frame clones are kept and a portion is missing. This table holds over 100,000 clones, roughly 90% found once. Source material: peripheral blood. The receptors were sampled from a human donor with melanoma.

The gene calls are TRBV27 and TRBJ2-7, with 9 bases fitting TRBD1. The CDR3 sequence is 14 residues long. The V segment lost 8 bases and the J segment 5 bases; nucleotides outside the gene matches: 10. The germline V gene encodes CDR1 MNHEY and CDR2 SMNVEV (reference sequence). CDR3: CASGRLDRGDEQYF. CDR3 in DNA: TGTGCCAGCGGGAGACTGGACAGGGGAGACGAGCAGTACTTC.

V usage is TRBV28 and J usage is TRBJ1-1, with D unclear. From germline, CDR1 is MDHEN and CDR2 SYDVKM. Trimming pared 8 bases from V and 1 base from J, leaving 14 bases between. This CDR3 is built from 14 residues. CDR3 nucleotide sequence: TGTGCCAGCCTTTCCTCTTCGGGGAACACTGAAGCTTTCTTT. Translating it yields CASLSSSGNTEAFF.

The chain carries TRBV21-1 and TRBJ2-3; TRBD2 reflects the table's D call only, with no check against the DNA. TRBV21-1 is termed a pseudogene. CDR3 size: 18 residues. The CDR3 reads CASSRQPKMGLGTDTQYF. In nucleotides, the CDR3 is TGTGCCAGCAGCAGACAGCCTAAAATGGGACTAGGGACAGATACGCAGTATTTT.

This clone has just one count. This chain uses TRBV2 with TRBJ2-1; 14 positions match TRBD2. The CDR3 is 14 residues long. Per germline, CDR1 SNHLY and CDR2 FYNNEI. The junction had 2 bases not matched to a gene; V was cut back by 7 bases and J by 6 bases. The CDR3: CASMGLAGANEQFF. The CDR3, as DNA: TGTGCCAGCATGGGACTAGCGGGAGCCAATGAGCAGTTCTTC.

The rearrangement links TRBV5-1 to TRBJ2-3; D is possibly TRBD1 (5 bases). With 2 bases removed from V and 3 bases from J, the gap between germline ends came to 13 bases. The germline V gene has CDR1 SGHRS and CDR2 YFSETQ. This CDR3 has 15 residues. The CDR3 sequence: CASSLVNYRTDTQYF. The DNA for the CDR3 is TGCGCCAGCAGCTTAGTAAACTACAGGACAGATACGCAGTATTTT.

This chain connects TRBV6-5 to TRBJ2-7; 10 bases are shared with TRBD2. The CDR3 length is 15 residues. Germline CDR1 reads MNHEY; CDR2 reads SVGAGI. Unmatched junction bases numbered 13, after V lost 8 bases and J lost 6 bases. CDR3 DNA sequence: TGTGCCAGCTTTACCATAGCGGGAGGCTACAGCGAGCAGTACTTC. Its translation: CASFTIAGGYSEQYF.

The chain employs TRBV7-9 and TRBJ2-1; TRBD2 matches at 8 bases. The CDR3 is made up of 15 amino acids. The V and J ends lost 5 bases and 3 bases, in that order; junction bases with no gene match: 6. Germline loops: CDR1 SEHNR, CDR2 FQNEAQ (reference sequence). The DNA for the CDR3 is TGTGCCAGCAGCGCCCCCGGGACTAGCTACAATGAGCAGTTCTTC. This sequence encodes CASSAPGTSYNEQFF.

The chain has TRBV7-2 and TRBJ1-2; TRBD1 is a possible D gene (5 bases). The CDR3 extends over 14 amino acids. Trimming took 2 bases from V and 3 from J, leaving 10 bases between them. The germline V gene encodes CDR1 SGHTA and CDR2 FQGNSA. The CDR3: CASSLYAGHYGYTF. The DNA of the CDR3 is TGTGCCAGCAGCTTATATGCAGGGCACTATGGCTACACCTTC.

The V call is TRBV28, the J call TRBJ1-5; D is perhaps TRBD1 (6 bases). This CDR3 has 16 amino acids. Looked up from germline, CDR1 is MDHEN and CDR2 is SYDVKM. The V gene lost 7 bases and the J gene lost 7 bases, with 23 bases spanning the gap. The CDR3 loop reads CASTVGGTPSRQPQHF. The CDR3 DNA follows: TGTGCCAGCACCGTAGGGGGGACACCCTCGAGGCAGCCCCAGCATTTT.

This rearrangement joins TRBV5-1 to TRBJ2-3; D is unclear. Trimming cost V 6 bases and J 1 base, with 12 bases left between them. The CDR3 has 14 amino acids. Germline CDR1 and CDR2: SGHRS and YFSETQ. The CDR3 here is CASTLEPGTDTQYF. The DNA of the CDR3 is TGCGCCAGCACCCTCGAACCAGGCACAGATACGCAGTATTTT.

The V call is TRBV11-3, the J call TRBJ2-5; D may be TRBD1 or TRBD2 (7 bases each). The germline gives CDR1 SGHNT, CDR2 YENEEA. The ends were cut back, 4 bases at V and 5 bases at J, with 14 bases in the middle. The CDR3 contains 14 residues. The CDR3: CASSSNRGGETQYF. CDR3 nucleotide sequence: TGTGCCAGCAGCTCGAACAGGGGAGGGGAGACCCAGTACTTC.

V gene TRBV28 combines with J gene TRBJ1-1; D is possibly TRBD1 (6 bases). V lost 6 bases to trimming and J lost 1 base, with 12 bases between them. This CDR3 has 14 residues. The germline V gene has CDR1 MDHEN and CDR2 SYDVKM. In DNA form, the CDR3 reads TGTGCCAGCAGCTCCCGGGACAAGAACACTGAAGCTTTCTTT. It translates to CASSSRDKNTEAFF.

V usage is TRBV5-5 and J usage is TRBJ2-3; the D call may be TRBD1 or TRBD2 (5 bases each). The CDR3 is 14 residues long. Germline values: CDR1 SGHKS, CDR2 YYEKEE (reference sequence). With 3 bases removed from V and 0 bases from J, the gap between germline ends came to 8 bases. This CDR3 reads CASSYGASTDTQYF. The CDR3 DNA reads as TGTGCCAGCAGCTACGGGGCTAGCACAGATACGCAGTATTTT. Complete variable domain (other parts from reference TRBV5-5 and TRBJ2-3): DAGVTQSPTHLIKTRGQQVTLRCSPISGHKSVSWYQQVLGQGPQFIFQYYEKEERGRGNFPDRFSARQFPNYSSELNVNALLLGDSALYLCASSYGASTDTQYFGPGTRLTVL.

The J gene is TRBJ1-1, the V gene TRBV6-1; D might be TRBD1 (5 bases). V lost 5 bases, J lost 3 bases, and 16 bases lay in between. Germline CDR1 and CDR2: MNHNS and SASEGT. This CDR3 is built from 15 residues. The DNA of the CDR3 is TGTGCCAGCAGTCAGTTATTCGTCAGGGACACTGAAGCTTTCTTT. Translation: CASSQLFVRDTEAFF.

The chain has TRBV18 and TRBJ2-5; the D call may be TRBD1 or TRBD2 (5 bases each). The CDR3 has 14 amino acids. V was cut by 3 bases and J by 4 bases, with 12 bases left in between. Germline CDR1 and CDR2: KGHSH and LQKENI. The CDR3 is CASSPTTGRETQYF. The CDR3 region has the DNA TGTGCCAGCTCACCCACCACGGGGCGAGAGACCCAGTACTTC.

The CDR3 DNA reads TGTGCCAGTGGGGAAACTAGCGCCGGCACAGATACGCAGTATTTT. Its protein product is CASGETSAGTDTQYF. This sequence joins TRBV19 and TRBJ2-3, with 7 bases identical to TRBD2. Germline trimming cut 8 bases from V and 1 base from J; bases unmatched to any gene: 9. This CDR3 has 15 amino acids. CDR1 and CDR2 from the germline V gene are LNHDA and SQIVND (reference sequence).

This chain links TRBV6-4 with TRBJ2-2; D remains unclear. CDR1 and CDR2 (germline): MRHNA, SNTAGT. The V gene lost 3 bases and the J gene lost 1 base, with 9 bases spanning the gap. This CDR3 region has 15 residues. The CDR3 nucleotides are TGTGCCAGCAGTGAACGATTTGGGAACACCGGGGAGCTGTTTTTT. This encodes CASSERFGNTGELFF.

The rearrangement uses TRBV5-4 and TRBJ1-4, with 7 bases that match TRBD1. V shed 1 base and J 7 bases; nucleotides not matched to a gene: 7. The germline CDR1 and CDR2 sequences are SGHNT and YYREEE (reference sequence). The CDR3 totals 15 residues. The DNA for the CDR3 is TGTGCCAGCAGCTTGCGGGACAGATACGGTGAAAAACTGTTTTTT. It specifies CASSLRDRYGEKLFF.

The rearrangement joins TRBV21-1 to TRBJ1-5; TRBD1, as called in the table, went unchecked against the DNA. TRBV21-1 is a pseudogene locus. The CDR3 has 18 residues. The CDR3 region has the DNA TGTGCCAGCAGCAAGGTAAACAGGGGGCGGGCGGGCAATCAGCCCCAGCATTTT. As protein: CASSKVNRGRAGNQPQHF.

The table lists this clone with a count of one. V gene TRBV7-9 combines with J gene TRBJ2-5; the D is unclear. The CDR3 consists of 10 residues. V lost 5 bases to trimming and J lost 5 bases, with 3 bases between them. Germline CDR1 SEHNR, CDR2 FQNEAQ (reference sequence). CDR3 bases: TGTGCCAGCAGCCGTGAGACCCAGTACTTC. Translated, it gives CASSRETQYF.

The chain combines TRBV7-3 with TRBJ1-4, with D hard to call. This CDR3 comprises 15 residues. Germline V gene data show CDR1 as SGHTA and CDR2 as FQGTGA. Trimming left V 1 base short and J 5 bases short, with 11 bases between. In DNA, the CDR3 is TGTGCCAGCAGCTTAATCGGGGTGAGGAATGAAAAACTGTTTTTT. Residues: CASSLIGVRNEKLFF.

The V gene is TRBV30, the J gene TRBJ2-1, with TRBD2 identical over 9 bases. The germline gives CDR1 GTSNPN, CDR2 SVGIG (reference sequence). Germline trimming cut 1 base from V and 15 bases from J; bases unmatched to any gene: 7. The CDR3 spans 12 residues. CDR3 in DNA: TGTGCCTGGAGTGGGGCGGGGGGGAAGAGGTTCTTC. The encoded protein is CAWSGAGGKRFF.

The chain joins TRBV19 to TRBJ2-7, with 9 bases fitting TRBD2. Germline loops: CDR1 LNHDA, CDR2 SQIVND (reference sequence). The CDR3 consists of 14 residues. Trimming cost V 4 bases and J 0 bases; bases outside gene matches: 1. In DNA, the CDR3 is TGTGCCAGTAGTAGCGGGAGGGCCTCCTACGAGCAGTACTTC. Residues: CASSSGRASYEQYF.

The chain couples TRBV27 to TRBJ2-7; the match to TRBD1 covers 9 bases. Trimming removed 8 bases from V and 4 bases from J; junction bases left unmatched: 3. CDR1 MNHEY and CDR2 SMNVEV come from the germline V gene (reference sequence). The CDR3 is made up of 12 amino acids. DNA for the CDR3: TGTGCCAGCCGCGGGACAGGGTACGAGCAGTACTTC. Protein product: CASRGTGYEQYF.